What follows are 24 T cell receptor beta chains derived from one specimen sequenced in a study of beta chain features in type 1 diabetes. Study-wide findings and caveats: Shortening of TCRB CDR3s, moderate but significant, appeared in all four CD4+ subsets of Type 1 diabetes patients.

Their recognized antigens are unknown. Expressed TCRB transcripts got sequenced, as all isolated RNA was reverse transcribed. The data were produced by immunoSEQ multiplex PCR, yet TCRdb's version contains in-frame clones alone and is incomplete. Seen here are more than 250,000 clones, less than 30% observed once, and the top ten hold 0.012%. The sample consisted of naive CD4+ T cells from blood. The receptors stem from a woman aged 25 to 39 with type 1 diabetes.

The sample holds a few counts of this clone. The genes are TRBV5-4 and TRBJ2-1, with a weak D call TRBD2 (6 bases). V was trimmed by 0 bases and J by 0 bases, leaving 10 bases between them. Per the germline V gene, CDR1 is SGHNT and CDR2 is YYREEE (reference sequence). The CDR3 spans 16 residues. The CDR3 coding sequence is TGTGCCAGCAGCTTGGATAGCGGTAGCTCCTACAATGAGCAGTTCTTC. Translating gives CASSLDSGSSYNEQFF.

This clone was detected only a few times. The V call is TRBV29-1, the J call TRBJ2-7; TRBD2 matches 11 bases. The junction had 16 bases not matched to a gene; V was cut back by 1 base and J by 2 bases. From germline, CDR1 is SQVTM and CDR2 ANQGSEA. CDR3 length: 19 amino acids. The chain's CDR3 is CSVEVGWVKTSGIAYEQYF. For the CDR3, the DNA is TGCAGCGTTGAAGTGGGTTGGGTTAAGACTAGCGGGATCGCCTACGAGCAGTACTTC.

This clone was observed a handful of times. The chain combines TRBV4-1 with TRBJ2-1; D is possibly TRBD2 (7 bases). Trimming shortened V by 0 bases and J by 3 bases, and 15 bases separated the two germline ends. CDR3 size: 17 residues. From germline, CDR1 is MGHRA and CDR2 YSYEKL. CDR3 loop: CASSQEGGGYIYNEQFF. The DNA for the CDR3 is TGCGCCAGCAGCCAAGAAGGGGGGGGCTACATCTACAATGAGCAGTTCTTC.

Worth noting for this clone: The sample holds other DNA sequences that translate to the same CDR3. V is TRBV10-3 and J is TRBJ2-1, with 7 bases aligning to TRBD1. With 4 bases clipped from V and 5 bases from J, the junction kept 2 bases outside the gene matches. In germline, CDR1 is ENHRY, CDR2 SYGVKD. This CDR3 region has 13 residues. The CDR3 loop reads CAISGTGDNEQFF. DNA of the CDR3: TGTGCCATCAGTGGGACAGGCGACAATGAGCAGTTCTTC.

CDR3 nucleotide sequence: TGTGCCAGCACCTTGCAGGGTCCCGGGGAGCTGTTTTTT. Translating it yields CASTLQGPGELFF. The genes are TRBV2 and TRBJ2-2; TRBD1 might be the D (5 bases). Trimming shortened V by 7 bases and J by 6 bases, and 12 bases separated the two germline ends. The CDR3 is 13 amino acids. From germline, CDR1 is SNHLY and CDR2 FYNNEI.

The CDR3 DNA reads as TGTGCCAGCAGCTTAGTCTTCTCTGGAAACACCATATATTTT. This translates into CASSLVFSGNTIYF. V usage is TRBV7-9 and J usage is TRBJ1-3; D uncertain. The CDR3 runs 14 residues. The V and J ends lost 1 base and 0 bases respectively, with 4 bases between them. Germline V gives CDR1 SEHNR, CDR2 FQNEAQ (reference sequence).

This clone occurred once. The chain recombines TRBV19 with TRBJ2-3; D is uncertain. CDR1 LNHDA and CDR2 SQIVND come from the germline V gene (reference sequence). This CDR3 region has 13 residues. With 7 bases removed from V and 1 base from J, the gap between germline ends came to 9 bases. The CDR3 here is CASTVLGTDTQYF. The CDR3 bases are TGTGCCAGTACAGTGTTGGGCACAGATACGCAGTATTTT.

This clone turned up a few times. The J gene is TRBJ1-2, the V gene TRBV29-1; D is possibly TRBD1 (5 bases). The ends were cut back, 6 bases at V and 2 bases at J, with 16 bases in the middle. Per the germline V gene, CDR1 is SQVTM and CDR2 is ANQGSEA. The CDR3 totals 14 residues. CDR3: CSVPWARQNYGYTF. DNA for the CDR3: TGCAGCGTGCCGTGGGCGAGACAGAACTATGGCTACACCTTC.

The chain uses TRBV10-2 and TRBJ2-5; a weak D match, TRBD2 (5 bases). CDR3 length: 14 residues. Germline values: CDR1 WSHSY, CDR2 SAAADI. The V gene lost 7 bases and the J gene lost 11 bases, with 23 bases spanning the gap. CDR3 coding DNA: TGCGCCAGCAATGACCTAGCAGGAGCTGGAGAGCAGTACTTC. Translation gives CASNDLAGAGEQYF.

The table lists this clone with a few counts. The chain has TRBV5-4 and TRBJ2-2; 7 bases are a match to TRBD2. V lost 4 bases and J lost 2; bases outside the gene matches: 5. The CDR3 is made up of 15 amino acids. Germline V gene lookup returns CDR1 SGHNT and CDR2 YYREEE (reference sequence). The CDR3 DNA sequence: TGTGCCAGCAGCGGAAGCGGGGTAAACACCGGGGAGCTGTTTTTT. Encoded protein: CASSGSGVNTGELFF.

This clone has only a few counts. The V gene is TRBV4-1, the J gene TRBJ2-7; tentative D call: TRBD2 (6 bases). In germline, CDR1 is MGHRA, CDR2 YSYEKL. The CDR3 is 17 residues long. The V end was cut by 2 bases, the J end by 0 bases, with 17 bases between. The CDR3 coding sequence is TGCGCCAGCAGCCAATTGATCGACGGAGGGGTCTCCTACGAGCAGTACTTC. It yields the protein CASSQLIDGGVSYEQYF.

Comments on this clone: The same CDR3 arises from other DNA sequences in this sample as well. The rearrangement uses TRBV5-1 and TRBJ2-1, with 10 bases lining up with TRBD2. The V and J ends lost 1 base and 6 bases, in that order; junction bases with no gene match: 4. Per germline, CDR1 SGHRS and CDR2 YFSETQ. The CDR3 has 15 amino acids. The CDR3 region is CASSLLAGEGNEQFF. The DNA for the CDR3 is TGCGCCAGCAGCTTGCTAGCGGGAGAGGGCAATGAGCAGTTCTTC.

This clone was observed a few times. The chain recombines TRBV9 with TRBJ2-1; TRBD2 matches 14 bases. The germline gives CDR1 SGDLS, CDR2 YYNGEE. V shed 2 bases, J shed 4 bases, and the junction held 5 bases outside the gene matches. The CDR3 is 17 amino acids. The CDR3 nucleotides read TGTGCCAGCAGCGTGGGACTAGCGGGAGCTTTATACAATGAGCAGTTCTTC. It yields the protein CASSVGLAGALYNEQFF.

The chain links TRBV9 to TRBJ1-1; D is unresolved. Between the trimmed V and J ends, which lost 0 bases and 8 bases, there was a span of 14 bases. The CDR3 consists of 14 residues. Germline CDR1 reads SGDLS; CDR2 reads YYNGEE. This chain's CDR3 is CASSVVGESTEAFF. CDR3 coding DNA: TGTGCCAGCAGCGTAGTGGGTGAGTCGACAGAAGCTTTCTTT.

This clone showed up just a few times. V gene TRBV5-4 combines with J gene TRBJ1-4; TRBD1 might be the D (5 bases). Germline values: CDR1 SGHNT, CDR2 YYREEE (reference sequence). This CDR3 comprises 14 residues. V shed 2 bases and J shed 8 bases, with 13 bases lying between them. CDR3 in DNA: TGTGCCAGCAGCTTTGGGCAGGGTGGAGAAAAACTGTTTTTT. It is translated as CASSFGQGGEKLFF.

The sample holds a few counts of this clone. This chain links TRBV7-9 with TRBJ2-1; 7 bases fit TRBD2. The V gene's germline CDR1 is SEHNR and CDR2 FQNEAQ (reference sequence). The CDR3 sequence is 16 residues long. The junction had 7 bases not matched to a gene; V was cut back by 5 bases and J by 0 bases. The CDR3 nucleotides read TGTGCCAGCAGCCCGACTAGCCTAAGCTCCTACAATGAGCAGTTCTTC. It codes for CASSPTSLSSYNEQFF.

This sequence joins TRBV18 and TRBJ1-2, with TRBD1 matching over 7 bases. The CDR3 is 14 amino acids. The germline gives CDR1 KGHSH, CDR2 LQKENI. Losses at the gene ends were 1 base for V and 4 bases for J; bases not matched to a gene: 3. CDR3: CASSPRGQSYGYTF. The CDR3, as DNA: TGTGCCAGCTCACCACGGGGACAGTCCTATGGCTACACCTTC.

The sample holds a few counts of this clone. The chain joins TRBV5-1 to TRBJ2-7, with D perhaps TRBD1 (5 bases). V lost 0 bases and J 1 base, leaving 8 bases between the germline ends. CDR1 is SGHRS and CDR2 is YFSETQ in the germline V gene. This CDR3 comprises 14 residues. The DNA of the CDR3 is TGCGCCAGCAGCTTGGGGGGCTTGTCCTACGAGCAGTACTTC. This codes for CASSLGGLSYEQYF.

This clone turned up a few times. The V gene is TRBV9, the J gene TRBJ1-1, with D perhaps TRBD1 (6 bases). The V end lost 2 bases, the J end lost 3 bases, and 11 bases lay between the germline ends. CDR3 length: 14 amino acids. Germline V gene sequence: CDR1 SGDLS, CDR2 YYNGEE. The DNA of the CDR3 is TGTGCCAGCAGCGTTCGATCAGGGGACACTGAAGCTTTCTTT. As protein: CASSVRSGDTEAFF.

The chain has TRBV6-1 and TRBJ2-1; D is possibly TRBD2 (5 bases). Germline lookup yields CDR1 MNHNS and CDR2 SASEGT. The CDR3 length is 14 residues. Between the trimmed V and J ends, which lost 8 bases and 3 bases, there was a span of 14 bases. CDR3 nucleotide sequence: TGTGCCAGCCTGAAGGACCGGGACTACAATGAGCAGTTCTTC. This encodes CASLKDRDYNEQFF.

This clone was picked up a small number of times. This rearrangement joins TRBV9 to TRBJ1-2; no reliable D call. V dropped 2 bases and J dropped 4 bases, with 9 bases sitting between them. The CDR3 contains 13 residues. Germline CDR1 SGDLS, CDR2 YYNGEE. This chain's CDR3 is CASSVSGGYGYTF. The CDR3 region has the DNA TGTGCCAGCAGCGTTTCCGGCGGCTATGGCTACACCTTC.

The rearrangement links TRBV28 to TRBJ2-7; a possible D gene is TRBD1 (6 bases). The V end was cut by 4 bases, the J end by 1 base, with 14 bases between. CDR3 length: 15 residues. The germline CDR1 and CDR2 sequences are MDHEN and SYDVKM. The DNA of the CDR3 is TGTGCCAGCAGTTCTAGGACAGATTTATCCTACGAGCAGTACTTC. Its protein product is CASSSRTDLSYEQYF.

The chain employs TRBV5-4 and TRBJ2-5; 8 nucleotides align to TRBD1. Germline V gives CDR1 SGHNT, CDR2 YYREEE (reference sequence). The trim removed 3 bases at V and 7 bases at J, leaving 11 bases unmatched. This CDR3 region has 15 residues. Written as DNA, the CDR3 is TGTGCCAGCAGCTCTGGACAGGGCGATTTAGGGACCCAGTACTTC. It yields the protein CASSSGQGDLGTQYF.

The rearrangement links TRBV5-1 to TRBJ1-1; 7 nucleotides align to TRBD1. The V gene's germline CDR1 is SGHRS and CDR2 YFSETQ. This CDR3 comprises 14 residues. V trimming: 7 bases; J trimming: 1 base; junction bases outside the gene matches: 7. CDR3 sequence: CASRGQERNTEAFF. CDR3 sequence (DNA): TGCGCCAGCCGAGGACAGGAGCGGAACACTGAAGCTTTCTTT.